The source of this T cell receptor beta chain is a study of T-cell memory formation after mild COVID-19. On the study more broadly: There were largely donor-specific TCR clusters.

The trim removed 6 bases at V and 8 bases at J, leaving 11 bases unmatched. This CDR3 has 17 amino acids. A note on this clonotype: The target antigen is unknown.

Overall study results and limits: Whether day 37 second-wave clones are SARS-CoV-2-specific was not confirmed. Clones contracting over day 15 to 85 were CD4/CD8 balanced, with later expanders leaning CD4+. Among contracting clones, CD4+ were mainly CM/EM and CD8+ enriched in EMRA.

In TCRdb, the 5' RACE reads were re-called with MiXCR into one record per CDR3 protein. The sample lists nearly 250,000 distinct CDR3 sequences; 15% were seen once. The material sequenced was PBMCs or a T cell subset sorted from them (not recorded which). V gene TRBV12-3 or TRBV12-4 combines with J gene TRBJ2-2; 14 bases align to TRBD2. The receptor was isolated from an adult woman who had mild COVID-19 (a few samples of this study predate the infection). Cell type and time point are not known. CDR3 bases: TGTGCCAGCAGGCCGACTAGCGGGAGGGATGGCGCTGGGGAGCTGTTTTTT. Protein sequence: CASRPTSGRDGAGELFF.